Following are 30 T cell receptor beta chains from one sample sequenced in a study of CD8+ T cells in alopecia areata. Documented treatment: oral pan-JAK inhibitor, 5-10 mg twice daily. Lesional scalp tissue (obtained by punch biopsy) and peripheral blood were collected from alopecia areata patients. Following RNA extraction, reverse transcription yielded cDNA that acted as the sequencing template. Sequencing used immunoSEQ multiplex PCR; TCRdb keeps in-frame clones, though not all of them. The table records 15,000 to 20,000 clones, 50% to 75% of them present only once. The specimen was skin, collected at week 4, from a patient treated with tofacitinib. The source is a human donor with alopecia areata.

The genes are TRBV7-9 and TRBJ1-1; TRBD1 agrees at 8 bases. The trim removed 4 bases at V and 4 bases at J, leaving 2 bases unmatched. Germline V gene lookup returns CDR1 SEHNR and CDR2 FQNEAQ (reference sequence). The CDR3 runs to 13 residues. Here the CDR3 DNA reads TGTGCCAGCAGCTCCGGACAGGGCACTGAAGCTTTCTTT. Protein: CASSSGQGTEAFF.

The chain carries TRBV28 and TRBJ2-7; no firm D call. This CDR3 contains 18 residues. Germline CDR1 MDHEN, CDR2 SYDVKM. Trimming cost V 3 bases and J 2 bases, with 23 bases left between them. CDR3 nucleotide sequence: TGTGCCAGCAGTTTTGAATTCGCGCGCCCATGGAGCACCTACGAGCAGTACTTC. Translating it yields CASSFEFARPWSTYEQYF.

The V call is TRBV19, the J call TRBJ1-1; tentative D call: TRBD1 (5 bases). Trimming shortened V by 7 bases and J by 1 base, and 13 bases separated the two germline ends. This CDR3 contains 14 residues. Germline loops: CDR1 LNHDA, CDR2 SQIVND (reference sequence). The CDR3 protein is CASIGTETNTEAFF. The CDR3 nucleotides read TGTGCCAGTATAGGGACGGAAACGAACACTGAAGCTTTCTTT.

This clone was seen more than once but under ten times. This chain uses TRBV7-2 with TRBJ2-7; 12 bases are a match to TRBD2. The germline gives CDR1 SGHTA, CDR2 FQGNSA. V lost 2 bases to trimming and J lost 4 bases; unmatched junction nucleotides: 6. The CDR3 covers 16 residues. DNA of the CDR3: TGTGCCAGCAGCTTAAGGGCTAGCGGGGGGGAGTACGAGCAGTACTTC. Its translation is CASSLRASGGEYEQYF.

This clone was seen a handful of times. The chain joins TRBV7-9 to TRBJ1-2; 7 bases fit TRBD1. The CDR3 covers 12 residues. Germline trimming cut 1 base from V and 8 bases from J; bases unmatched to any gene: 1. From germline, CDR1 is SEHNR and CDR2 FQNEAQ (reference sequence). CDR3 DNA: TGTGCCAGCAGCTTAGAGGACAGGGGCTACACCTTC. Protein product: CASSLEDRGYTF. The full variable domain, completed using reference TRBV7-9 and TRBJ1-2, is DTGVSQNPRHKITKRGQNVTFRCDPISEHNRLYWYRQTLGQGPEFLTYFQNEAQLEKSRLLSDRFSAERPKGSFSTLEIQRTEQGDSAMYLCASSLEDRGYTFGSGTRLTVV.

This clone was observed a single time. The chain links TRBV2 to TRBJ2-7, with TRBD1 identical over 7 bases. Trimming at V came to 10 bases and at J to 3 bases, leaving 12 bases not matched to a gene. In germline, CDR1 is SNHLY, CDR2 FYNNEI. This CDR3 region has 14 residues. CDR3 residues: CAKQTGEVGYEQYF. CDR3 DNA: TGTGCCAAACAAACAGGGGAAGTAGGCTACGAGCAGTACTTC. The whole variable domain, remainder taken from reference TRBV2 and TRBJ2-7, is EPEVTQTPSHQVTQMGQEVILRCVPISNHLYFYWYRQILGQKVEFLVSFYNNEISEKSEIFDDQFSVERPDGSNFTLKIRSTKLEDSAMYFCAKQTGEVGYEQYFGPGTRLTVT.

The J gene is TRBJ2-1, the V gene TRBV12-5; no reliable D call. CDR3 length: 12 amino acids. Germline CDR1 reads LGHNT; CDR2 reads FRNRAP. The germline V and J ends were trimmed by 3 bases and 4 bases, with 4 bases remaining between them. The CDR3 coding sequence is TGTGCTAGTGGTTTTTCATACAATGAGCAGTTCTTC. Its translation is CASGFSYNEQFF.

V is TRBV4-2 and J is TRBJ1-2; 7 bases fit TRBD1. Germline loops: CDR1 LGHNA, CDR2 YNFKEQ. The CDR3 is made up of 14 amino acids. V was pared by 1 base and J by 5 bases, with 4 bases of the junction left unmatched. In nucleotides, the CDR3 is TGTGCCAGCAGCCAAGGGACAGGAAGGTATGGCTACACCTTC. Its translation is CASSQGTGRYGYTF.

The chain is built from TRBV5-1 and TRBJ1-5, with 8 positions matching TRBD1. V dropped 4 bases and J dropped 5; count of bases not matched to a gene: 8. CDR1 SGHRS and CDR2 YFSETQ come from the germline V gene. The CDR3 loop spans 15 amino acids. CDR3 sequence: CASSPDGQGDQPQHF. The CDR3 DNA follows: TGCGCCAGCAGCCCGGATGGACAGGGAGATCAGCCCCAGCATTTT. The variable domain in full, with the rest retrieved from reference TRBV5-1 and TRBJ1-5, is KAGVTQTPRYLIKTRGQQVTLSCSPISGHRSVSWYQQTPGQGLQFLFEYFSETQRNKGNFPGRFSGRQFSNSRSEMNVSTLELGDSALYLCASSPDGQGDQPQHFGDGTRLSIL.

V and J are TRBV19 and TRBJ2-3, with D possibly matching TRBD2 (5 bases). The CDR3 length is 15 residues. Deletions cut 1 base from V and 5 bases from J, with 13 bases between. Germline loops: CDR1 LNHDA, CDR2 SQIVND (reference sequence). The CDR3 bases are TGTGCCAGTAGTATAGGTTCCGGGGATGGAGATACGCAGTATTTT. The encoded protein is CASSIGSGDGDTQYF.

The CDR3 reads CASSFQGRGEQPQHF. The DNA of the CDR3 is TGTGCCAGCAGTTTTCAAGGCCGTGGGGAGCAGCCCCAGCATTTT. The V and J genes are TRBV27 and TRBJ1-5; D uncertain. Trimming removed 3 bases from V and 7 bases from J, with 16 bases in between. The CDR3 sequence is 15 residues long. Germline CDR1 and CDR2: MNHEY and SMNVEV (reference sequence).

Here the CDR3 reads CASSPLAVGAEFF. DNA of the CDR3: TGTGCCAGCTCACCACTAGCAGTGGGAGCCGAGTTCTTC. The chain recombines TRBV18 with TRBJ2-1, with D perhaps matching TRBD2 (5 bases). V was shortened by 1 base and J by 14 bases, with 15 bases between the two germline ends. The CDR3 is made up of 13 amino acids. Germline CDR1 reads KGHSH; CDR2 reads LQKENI.

V is TRBV19 and J is TRBJ2-1, with TRBD2 as a possible D gene (6 bases). The CDR3 totals 15 residues. V lost 4 bases and J 1 base, leaving 11 bases between the germline ends. Germline V CDR1 and CDR2: LNHDA, SQIVND (reference sequence). The chain's CDR3 is CASSTGGVSYNEQFF. The CDR3 DNA is TGTGCCAGTAGTACCGGAGGGGTATCCTACAATGAGCAGTTCTTC.

The genes are TRBV7-2 and TRBJ2-5; D not certain. V was shortened by 1 base and J by 4 bases, with 4 bases between the two germline ends. The CDR3 sequence is 12 residues long. Looked up from germline, CDR1 is SGHTA and CDR2 is FQGNSA. The CDR3 region has the DNA TGTGCCAGCAGCTTAGGATCAGAGACCCAGTACTTC. The encoded protein is CASSLGSETQYF.

This clone turned up a few times. The chain joins TRBV30 to TRBJ2-7; the match to TRBD2 covers 16 bases. Losses at the gene ends were 1 base for V and 1 base for J; bases not matched to a gene: 7. The germline V gene encodes CDR1 GTSNPN and CDR2 SVGIG (reference sequence). The CDR3 runs to 18 residues. This CDR3 reads CAWSAGTSGGAGSYEQYF. CDR3 in DNA: TGTGCCTGGAGTGCCGGGACTAGCGGGGGGGCCGGTTCCTACGAGCAGTACTTC.

V usage is TRBV11-1 and J usage is TRBJ2-5; a weak D match, TRBD1 (5 bases). The closer fit of TRBJ2-7 to the DNA end suggests the J call may be wrong. The CDR3 runs to 15 residues. Germline V lookup: CDR1 SGHAT, CDR2 FQDESV (reference sequence). The CDR3 sequence is CASSPSLAGYHEQYF. The CDR3 bases are TGTGCCAGCAGCCCAAGTCTGGCAGGGTACCACGAGCAGTACTTC.

J is TRBJ2-5 and V is TRBV19, with D tentatively TRBD1 or TRBD2 (6 bases each). The V gene's germline CDR1 is LNHDA and CDR2 SQIVND (reference sequence). The CDR3 extends over 15 amino acids. Trimming shortened V by 7 bases and J by 5 bases, and 20 bases separated the two germline ends. The CDR3 protein is CASTPTSGAGETQYF. The DNA for the CDR3 is TGTGCCAGTACCCCTACTTCGGGGGCAGGGGAGACCCAGTACTTC.

The DNA for the CDR3 is TGTGCCAGCAGCCTCGGTGGACTAGCGGTAGCCAAAAACATTCAGTACTTC. Translated: CASSLGGLAVAKNIQYF. J is TRBJ2-4 and V is TRBV14, with 10 bases lining up with TRBD2. Looked up from germline, CDR1 is SGHDN and CDR2 is FVKESK. J lost 0 bases, V lost 4 bases, and 6 bases had no gene match. This CDR3 spans 17 amino acids.

This chain uses TRBV28 with TRBJ2-7, with D possibly being TRBD1 (6 bases). The CDR3 runs to 12 residues. Germline CDR1 is MDHEN and CDR2 is SYDVKM. Trimming took 6 bases from V and 7 from J, leaving 13 bases between them. This CDR3 is CASRQQGGEQYF. The CDR3 DNA follows: TGTGCCAGCAGACAACAGGGTGGGGAGCAGTACTTC.

V is TRBV19 and J is TRBJ2-1; possibly TRBD1 for D (5 bases). The CDR3 spans 15 residues. Germline CDR1 LNHDA, CDR2 SQIVND (reference sequence). V was shortened by 0 bases and J by 7 bases, with 13 bases between the two germline ends. This chain's CDR3 is CASSIDHRFGNEQFF. In DNA, the CDR3 is TGTGCCAGTAGTATAGATCACAGGTTTGGAAATGAGCAGTTCTTC.

The rearrangement joins TRBV4-1 to TRBJ2-3; 7 positions agree with TRBD2. After removal of 8 bases from V and 4 bases from J, the junction contained 6 bases not matched to a gene. The CDR3 runs 13 residues. The germline V gene encodes CDR1 MGHRA and CDR2 YSYEKL. CDR3 amino acids: CASSNAGADTQYF. Here the CDR3 DNA reads TGCGCCAGCTCGAATGCGGGGGCAGATACGCAGTATTTT.

The chain is built from TRBV7-2 and TRBJ2-1; no clear D. The CDR3 has 12 amino acids. Germline-derived CDR1 and CDR2 are SGHTA and FQGNSA. Trimming stripped 4 bases from V and 5 bases from J, with 6 bases between. CDR3 sequence reads: CASSSPHNEQFF. The CDR3 DNA reads as TGTGCCAGCAGCTCCCCGCACAATGAGCAGTTCTTC.

This clone was counted only a few times. V and J are TRBV4-1 and TRBJ1-1; possibly TRBD1 for D (5 bases). The CDR3 has 13 residues. The V end lost 5 bases, the J end lost 11 bases, and 18 bases lay between the germline ends. Germline V lookup: CDR1 MGHRA, CDR2 YSYEKL. The DNA for the CDR3 is TGCGCCAGCAGCTTCGGGACGGGCTACCTTGCTTTCTTT. Amino acids: CASSFGTGYLAFF.

In this sample, this clone turned up a few times. The rearrangement links TRBV4-1 to TRBJ2-2, with D uncertain. The CDR3 is 16 residues long. Germline-derived CDR1 and CDR2 are MGHRA and YSYEKL. Trimming took 0 bases from V and 4 from J, leaving 12 bases between them. The CDR3 loop reads CASSQEDPRRTGELFF. The CDR3 DNA reads as TGCGCCAGCAGCCAAGAGGACCCCCGTCGCACCGGGGAGCTGTTTTTT.

This chain links TRBV5-1 with TRBJ2-1; the D gene is possibly TRBD2 (7 bases). CDR3 length: 15 residues. The ends were cut back, 3 bases at V and 4 bases at J, with 14 bases in the middle. Germline V gene lookup returns CDR1 SGHRS and CDR2 YFSETQ. This CDR3 reads CASSSLAGAYNEQFF. The DNA of the CDR3 is TGCGCCAGCAGCTCTCTCGCGGGGGCTTACAATGAGCAGTTCTTC.

The chain carries TRBV10-3 and TRBJ2-7; a possible D gene is TRBD1 (6 bases). The CDR3 is made up of 12 amino acids. V was shortened by 10 bases and J by 5 bases, with 15 bases between the two germline ends. From germline, CDR1 is ENHRY and CDR2 SYGVKD. CDR3 protein: CATSGAADEQYF. The CDR3 DNA reads TGTGCCACCTCAGGGGCAGCGGACGAGCAGTACTTC.

Details on this clone: One junction end disagrees with the germline gene, perhaps due to a read error. J is TRBJ2-6 and V is TRBV7-2; weak D call: TRBD1 (5 bases). The germline V gene has CDR1 SGHTA and CDR2 FQGNSA. The CDR3 totals 15 residues. The CDR3 protein is CASSLAPSGANILTF. CDR3 bases: TGTGCCAGCAGCTTAGCTCCCTCTGGGGCCAACATCCTGACTTTC.

The rearrangement uses TRBV6-5 and TRBJ2-7; a weak D match, TRBD2 (6 bases). Trimming took 0 bases from V and 2 from J, leaving 14 bases between them. Looked up from germline, CDR1 is MNHEY and CDR2 is SVGAGI. The length of the CDR3 is 16 residues. CDR3 nucleotide sequence: TGTGCCAGCAGTTACTCCCTATCGGGGGTGGCCTACGAGCAGTACTTC. It translates to CASSYSLSGVAYEQYF.

This clone has a handful of counts. The V gene is TRBV6-4, the J gene TRBJ2-2; TRBD2 might be the D (5 bases). Trimming took off 4 bases at V and 3 bases at J, with 9 bases between the two ends. The germline gives CDR1 MRHNA, CDR2 SNTAGT. This CDR3 spans 14 amino acids. The CDR3 loop reads CASSGESHTGELFF. The DNA of the CDR3 is TGTGCCAGCAGTGGGGAGTCTCACACCGGGGAGCTGTTTTTT.

The chain recombines TRBV4-2 with TRBJ2-3; 8 bases align to TRBD2. Losses at the gene ends were 4 bases for V and 5 bases for J; bases not matched to a gene: 11. The CDR3 has 16 amino acids. CDR1 is LGHNA and CDR2 is YNFKEQ in the germline V gene. CDR3 in amino acids: CASSLVGRGAEDTQYF. CDR3 bases: TGTGCCAGCAGCCTCGTCGGGAGGGGGGCAGAAGATACGCAGTATTTT.